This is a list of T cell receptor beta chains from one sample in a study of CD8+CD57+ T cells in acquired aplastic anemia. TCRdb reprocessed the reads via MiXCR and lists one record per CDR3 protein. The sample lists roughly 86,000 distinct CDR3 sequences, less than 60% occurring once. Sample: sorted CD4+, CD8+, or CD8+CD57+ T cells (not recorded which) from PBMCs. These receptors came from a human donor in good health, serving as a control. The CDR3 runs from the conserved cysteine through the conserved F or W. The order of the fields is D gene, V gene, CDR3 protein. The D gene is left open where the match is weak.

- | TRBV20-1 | CSALPAGSRSYGYTF
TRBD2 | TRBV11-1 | CASSLTGGADNEQFF
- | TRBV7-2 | CASTVSTDTQYF
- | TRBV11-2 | CASSTYARARELFF
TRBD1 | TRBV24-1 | CATSASPGQWFNLGYTF
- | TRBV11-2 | CASSLRETVSYEQYF
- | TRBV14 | CASSLFGGETQYF
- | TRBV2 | CANQDRYTEAFF
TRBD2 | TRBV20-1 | CSAQSKTSGGGGETQYF
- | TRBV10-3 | CAIMSDTDTRYF
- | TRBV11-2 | CASSVYQTSTDTQYF
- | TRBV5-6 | CASSSDMTETQYF
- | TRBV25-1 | CASSEFAEAFF
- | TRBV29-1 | CSANRALSNTEAFF
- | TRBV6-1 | CASSTSSKQPQHF
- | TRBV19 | CASRDSKNTEAFF
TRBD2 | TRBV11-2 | CASSFRTGGPTDTQYF
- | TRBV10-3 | CAISEAPNYGYTF
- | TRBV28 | CASCLRGVEQYF
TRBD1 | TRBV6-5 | CASSHRQGRTEAFF
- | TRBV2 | CASSDQVSWEQYF
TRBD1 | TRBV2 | CASTGTASAKNIQYF
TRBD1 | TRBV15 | CATSIGGQEFPYEQYF
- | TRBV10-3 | CAISDSRVGTEAFF
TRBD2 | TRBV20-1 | CSARGGGVLETQYF
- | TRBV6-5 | CASSYSQGKEAFF
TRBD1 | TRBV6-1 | CASSKTTGAQETQYF
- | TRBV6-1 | CASSEEPTGIYGYTF
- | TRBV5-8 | CASNLPADNQPQHF
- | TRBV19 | CASSIGGEQYF
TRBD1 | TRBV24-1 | CATSDAPGGHYGYTF
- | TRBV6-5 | CASRARKNTEAFF
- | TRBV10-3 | CAASEGRSNTEAFF
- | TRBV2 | CASSEPGFYGYTF
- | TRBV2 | CASTTDRFDGNTIYF
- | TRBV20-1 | CSAARDNGAPLHF
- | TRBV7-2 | CARGPLIPYEQYF
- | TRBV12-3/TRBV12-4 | CASSTTGPNSYNEQFF
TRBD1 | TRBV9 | CASSPRTGSGELFF
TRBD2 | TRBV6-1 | CASSPRLAGETVQETQYF
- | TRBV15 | CATSRAGDGNQPQHF
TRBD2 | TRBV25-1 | CASRQRGGTDTQYF
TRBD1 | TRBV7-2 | CASSWDRETEAFF
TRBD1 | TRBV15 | CATSDRQGGDTQYF
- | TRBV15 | CATSPGVEQFF
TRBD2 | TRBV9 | CASSPSGAGVETQYF
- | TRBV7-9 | CASSSRYGSEKLFF
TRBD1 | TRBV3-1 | CASSRRQGTEAFF
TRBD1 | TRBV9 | CASSPRGTGNTGELFF
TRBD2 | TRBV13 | CASSTSLAMETQYF
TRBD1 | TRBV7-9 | CASSLRGAGGTEAFF
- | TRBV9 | CASSSRPSGTLIYEQYF
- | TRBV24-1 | CATSDPGSSYNEQFF